This T cell receptor beta chain was observed in a study of vaccination and CD4 T cells after COVID-19. Background on the study: The post-vaccine samples came a median roughly 79 days after dose two (range 14 to 241). Study conclusions and caveats: With convalescent patients, a median approximately 86% of reactive clones emerged solely after vaccination.

Sample treatment: approximately 9-day PBMC culture with coronavirus spike peptide pools or control peptides (ViraFEST assay). Expanded clonotypes were found by TCR sequencing after peptide-pool stimulation (ViraFEST). The germline V and J ends were trimmed by 3 bases and 1 base, with 9 bases remaining between them. CDR3 length equals 14 residues. CDR1 KGHSH and CDR2 LQKENI come from the germline V gene. Details on this clonotype: Its specificity is not known.

An Oncomine TCR Beta short-read assay was used to sequence the DNA from cultured CD4+ T cells. TCRdb re-analysed the PCR reads in MiXCR, keeping a single row per CDR3 protein. This sample has roughly 7,300 distinct CDR3 sequences; approximately 55% occur once, and the top ten carry 34%. The sequenced sample consisted of CD4+ T cells from blood, cultured in vitro. The rearrangement links TRBV18 to TRBJ1-2; D is undetermined. This clonotype was sampled from a human donor who had recovered from COVID-19. Written as DNA, the CDR3 is TGTGCCAGCTCACCCAAGGAACTTAACTATGGCTACACCTTC. It is translated as CASSPKELNYGYTF. Full variable domain (remainder filled in from reference TRBV18 and TRBJ1-2): NAGVMQNPRHLVRRRGQEARLRCSPMKGHSHVYWYRQLPEEGLKFMVYLQKENIIDESGMPKERFSAEFPKEGPSILRIQQVVRGDSAAYFCASSPKELNYGYTFGSGTRLTVV.